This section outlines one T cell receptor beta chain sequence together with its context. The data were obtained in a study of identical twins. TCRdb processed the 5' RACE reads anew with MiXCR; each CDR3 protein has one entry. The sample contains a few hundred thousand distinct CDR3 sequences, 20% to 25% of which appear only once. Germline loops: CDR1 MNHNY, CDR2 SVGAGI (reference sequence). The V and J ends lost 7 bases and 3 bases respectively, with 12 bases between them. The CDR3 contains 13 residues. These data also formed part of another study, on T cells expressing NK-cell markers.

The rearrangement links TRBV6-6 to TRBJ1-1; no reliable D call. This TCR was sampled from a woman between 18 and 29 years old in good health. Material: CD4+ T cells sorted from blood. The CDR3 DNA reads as TGTGCCAGCACCGTGGACCGGGACACTGAAGCTTTCTTT. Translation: CASTVDRDTEAFF.